Given below is one T cell receptor beta chain in context. Its cognate antigen is unknown. The V and J ends lost 1 base and 4 bases respectively, with 13 bases between them. This CDR3 comprises 15 residues. Germline CDR1 is SGHAT and CDR2 is FQNNGV. The sample is drawn from a study of beta chain features in type 1 diabetes. General study points: TCRB CDR3s from Type 1 diabetes patients were moderately but significantly shorter in all four CD4+ subsets.

Since all of the isolated RNA was reverse transcribed, expressed TCRB transcripts were what got sequenced. Data came from immunoSEQ multiplex PCR; TCRdb stores just in-frame clones and leaves some out. The sample shows a few hundred thousand clones, approximately 10% of them seen only once. One heparinised draw of blood, averaging about 116 mL, came from each donor. The receptor was isolated from a man aged 30 to 45 with type 1 diabetes. Sequences were obtained from naive CD4+ T cells from blood. The rearrangement links TRBV11-2 to TRBJ1-2, with D possibly TRBD1 on 5 matching bases. CDR3 loop: CASSLVDWGGYGYTF. The CDR3 DNA reads as TGTGCCAGCAGCTTAGTAGATTGGGGCGGCTATGGCTACACCTTC.